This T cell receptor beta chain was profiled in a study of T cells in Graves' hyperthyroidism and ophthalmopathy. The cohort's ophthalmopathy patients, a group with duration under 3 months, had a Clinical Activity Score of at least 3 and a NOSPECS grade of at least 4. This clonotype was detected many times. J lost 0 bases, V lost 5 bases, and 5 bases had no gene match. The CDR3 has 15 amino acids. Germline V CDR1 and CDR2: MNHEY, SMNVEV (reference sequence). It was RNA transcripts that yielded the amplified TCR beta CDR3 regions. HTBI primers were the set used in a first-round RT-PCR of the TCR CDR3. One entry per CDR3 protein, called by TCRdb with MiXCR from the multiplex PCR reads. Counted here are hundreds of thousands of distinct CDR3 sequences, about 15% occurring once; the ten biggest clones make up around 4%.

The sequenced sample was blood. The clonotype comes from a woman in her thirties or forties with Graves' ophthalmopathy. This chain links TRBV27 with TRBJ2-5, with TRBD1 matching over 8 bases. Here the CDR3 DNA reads TGTGCCAGCAGTCTGTCGGGACAGGACCAAGAGACCCAGTACTTC. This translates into CASSLSGQDQETQYF.